This T cell receptor beta chain was recovered during a study of breast tumors, draining lymph nodes, adjacent tissues. Breast cancer patients provided tissue from their axillary draining lymph nodes. Study findings and constraints: Tumor and nontumor repertoires were significantly more similar in luminal-like than in basal-like breast cancer. Compared with lymph nodes, tumors were less diverse; compared with nontumor tissue, more. Data only fit, rather than demonstrated, lymph node origin of most tumor T cells.

TCRdb called the multiplex PCR reads again in MiXCR, with one record for every CDR3 protein. The sample gives 180,000 or so distinct CDR3 sequences, roughly 31% of which show up once; about 4.5% is in the top ten. Trimming left V 7 bases short and J 4 bases short, with 13 bases between. The V gene's germline CDR1 is MNHEY and CDR2 SVGAGI. This CDR3 is built from 13 residues. The sample holds a few counts of this clonotype. Its specificity is unknown. This TCR derives from a female donor with breast cancer. Some clones in this sample may be carry-over from other donors' samples. The sample comprised axillary lymph node tissue. The chain uses TRBV6-5 and TRBJ1-1, with D possibly being TRBD1 (6 bases). CDR3 protein: CASMVGAGTEAFF. CDR3 bases: TGTGCCAGCATGGTGGGGGCGGGCACTGAAGCTTTCTTT.